This T cell receptor (beta chain) emerged from a study of CD8 T cells in Susac syndrome. Notes on the study in general: Only a relatively small number of individuals were included in the TCR sequencing and HLA analysis.

This clonotype has just one count. Its target is unknown. A quantity of roughly 0.5 to 1 ug RNA underwent reverse transcription using random hexamers. Amplification of TCR beta CDR3 spanned 54 Vbeta and 13 Jbeta via immunoSEQ multiplex PCR. MiXCR was run by TCRdb on the immunoSEQ multiplex PCR reads, yielding one entry per CDR3 protein. Of 100,000 to 150,000 distinct CDR3 sequences listed, roughly 94% were seen once; the top ten hold 0.095% to 0.1%. The CDR3 is made up of 15 amino acids. Germline loops: CDR1 SGHDN, CDR2 FVKESK. V shed 4 bases, J shed 6 bases, and the junction held 9 bases outside the gene matches. Sequencing of TCR beta was performed on blood CD8+ T cells and on blood CD4+ T cells. The CD8+ and CD4+ T cells were negatively isolated, with the TEMRA cells enriched by FACS.

The receptor was isolated from a human donor in good health. This chain uses TRBV14 with TRBJ1-2; the match to TRBD1 covers 9 bases. The sequenced material came from CD4+ T cells from PBMCs. CDR3 DNA: TGTGCCAGCAGCCTGGGACAGGGTGATGGGCATGGCTACACCTTC. Protein sequence: CASSLGQGDGHGYTF.